These T cell receptor beta chains were read from a single sample in a study of T cell repertoires in ileal Crohn's disease. Libraries were prepared by immunoSEQ multiplex PCR; TCRdb keeps only in-frame clonotypes and omits some of them. The sample has 8,000 or so clones; roughly 73% are singletons. Material for sequencing was ileal tissue. These receptors were collected from an adult with Crohn's disease. CDR3s leave out the opening cysteine and the closing phenylalanine or tryptophan. The size of a clone is reported for some rows only, either as once, few or many, or as a class for expanded clones.

cdr3_aa	clone_size	j_call	v_call	cdr3_length
ATSSESGASGGKRWNEQF	once	TRBJ2-1	TRBV15	18
ASRYGGARDTQY	.	TRBJ2-3	TRBV2	12
ASSFNQGGTEAF	.	TRBJ1-1	TRBV7-9	12
ASSSSGGRTY	.	TRBJ2-3	TRBV2	10
ASSLGLGALVQPQH	.	TRBJ1-5	TRBV7-2	14
ASSDSAFSSTDTQY	few	TRBJ2-3	TRBV6-4	14
ASSLWRGTTEAF	once	TRBJ1-1	TRBV5-8	12
ASSLGGNRGETQY	few	TRBJ2-5	TRBV5-1	13
ASQGSYNSPLH	few	TRBJ1-6	TRBV2	11
ASSVEVQGVQF	.	TRBJ2-1	TRBV9	11
ASSRGTGMGQF	.	TRBJ2-1	TRBV13	11
ASSLGTGRGNSPLH	few	TRBJ1-6	TRBV5-4	14
ASSERRVDGTEAF	.	TRBJ1-1	TRBV6-1	13
ASSFTGGYGYT	.	TRBJ1-2	TRBV28	11
ASSDGTNTGELF	.	TRBJ2-2	TRBV6-4	12
ASSPPPAGQDGYT	.	TRBJ1-2	TRBV12-1	13
ASSLEPRNYGYT	few	TRBJ1-2	TRBV5-1	12
ASSAGTGGYEQY	.	TRBJ2-7	TRBV6-4	12
AWDTGADTQY	.	TRBJ2-3	TRBV30	10
ASSAGAPGGNEKLF	.	TRBJ1-4	TRBV5-5	14
ASTPGYEQY	.	TRBJ2-7	TRBV19	9
SVVSDRGRIPIMNTEAF	.	TRBJ1-1	TRBV29-1	17
AWDLALTEAF	.	TRBJ1-1	TRBV30	10
ASSKGIGQGYNQPQH	.	TRBJ1-5	TRBV28	15
ASGIAGGHSEQF	few	TRBJ2-1	TRBV6-1	12
ASRGLAGGTGELF	.	TRBJ2-2	TRBV6-1	13
ASSPRSATGELF	.	TRBJ2-2	TRBV5-8	12
ASSPPGAGANVLT	.	TRBJ2-6	TRBV7-9	13
ASSEDRGETQY	.	TRBJ2-5	TRBV19	11
ASSLRTGVRETQY	.	TRBJ2-5	TRBV6-5	13
ASSELRGVQETQY	few	TRBJ2-5	TRBV6-1	13
ASEFSRSSPLH	few	TRBJ1-6	TRBV6-6	11
SALPYEQY	.	TRBJ2-7	TRBV20-1	8
ASSSYQGDTQY	few	TRBJ2-3	TRBV11-2	11
AISDVTGYTEAF	once	TRBJ1-1	TRBV10-3	12
ASSLAQSGELF	.	TRBJ2-2	TRBV5-1	11
ASSIQSANNEQF	.	TRBJ2-1	TRBV19	12
ASSLQGPEAF	.	TRBJ1-1	TRBV5-1	10
ASSLGTGARSSETQY	.	TRBJ2-5	TRBV7-6	15
ASSLARGYEQY	.	TRBJ2-7	TRBV7-8	11
ASSLAAGYLNYGYT	.	TRBJ1-2	TRBV4-1	14
ASSPGGWNEQF	few	TRBJ2-1	TRBV7-2	11